This is a list of T cell receptor beta chains from one sample in a study of T cell responses to AZD1222 COVID-19 vaccine. TCRdb keeps only in-frame clones here, not all; method: immunoSEQ multiplex PCR. This sample has some 120,000 clones, with 91% found just once. The material was peripheral blood, obtained on day 0 of AZD1222 vaccination. Receptors were obtained from an adult in good health. Each CDR3 is given with its conserved first and last residue. D genes are given only for firm matches. The size of a clone is reported for some rows only, either as once, few or many, or as a class for expanded clones.

>TRBV4-2|NA|NA|TRBJ2-4
TGTGCCAGCAGCCAAGAAGGCGGGACGCCAAACATTCAGTACTTC
CASSQEGGTPNIQYF
>TRBV2|TRBD1|NA|TRBJ1-1
TGTGCCAGCAGTGGGGACAGGGGGGCTTTCTTT
CASSGDRGAFF
>TRBV4-3|NA|NA|TRBJ1-4
TGCGCCAGCAGCCAAGGGGCCGGGACCGGGGATGAAAAACTGTTTTTT
CASSQGAGTGDEKLFF
>TRBV12-3/TRBV12-4|NA|NA|TRBJ2-7
TGTGCCAGCAGTTTGGGCCTCTTAAAAGGGCAGTACTTC
CASSLGLLKGQYF
>TRBV5-1|TRBD1|NA|TRBJ2-7
TGCGCCAGCAGCCCGGACGGAGGGGGACAGGGGGCGCGGGAAGACTTC
CASSPDGGGQGAREDF
>TRBV6-5|TRBD1|NA|TRBJ1-5
TGTGCCAGCAGTTACAGGGGGCTCAATCAGCCCCAGCATTTT
CASSYRGLNQPQHF
>TRBV5-6|NA|NA|TRBJ2-5
TGTGCCAGCAGCTCGTACCAAGAGACCCAGTACTTC
CASSSYQETQYF
>TRBV29-1|NA|NA|TRBJ2-7
TGCAGCGTTGAAGCGATTCGCCGAGTCTACGAGCAGTACTTC
CSVEAIRRVYEQYF
>TRBV27|TRBD2|NA|TRBJ2-1
TGTGCCAGCTTCCCGACTAGCGGGAGATACAATGAGCAGTTCTTC
CASFPTSGRYNEQFF
>TRBV7-9|NA|NA|TRBJ1-4
TGTGCCAGCAGCTTAGAGGACAGTAATGAAAAACTGTTTTTT
CASSLEDSNEKLFF
>TRBV5-8|NA|few|TRBJ2-5
TGTGCCAGCAGGCTAACAGGGATGGGGGAGACCCAGTACTTC
CASRLTGMGETQYF
>TRBV30|TRBD2|few|TRBJ2-2
TGTGCCTGGAGGGTCGGCGGGAGTGGGGACACCGGGGAGCTGTTTTTT
CAWRVGGSGDTGELFF
>TRBV4-1|NA|NA|TRBJ2-7
TGCGCCAGCAGCCAACTCCCAGGACCCTACGAGCAGTACTTC
CASSQLPGPYEQYF
>TRBV2|TRBD1|NA|TRBJ1-5
TGTGCCAGCCTTTCCGACAGGGGGCCTAATCAGCCCCAGCATTTT
CASLSDRGPNQPQHF
>TRBV6-5|NA|NA|TRBJ2-5
TGTGCCAGCAGGGGACTGGGCGAGACCCAGTACTTC
CASRGLGETQYF
>TRBV27|TRBD2|NA|TRBJ2-7
TGTGCCAGCAGTCTCGGGACTAGCGGGATCTACGAGCAGTACTTC
CASSLGTSGIYEQYF
>TRBV5-4|TRBD1|NA|TRBJ2-5
TGTGCCAGCAGCAAACTAGCGGACAGGGGGGAGACCCAGTACTTC
CASSKLADRGETQYF
>TRBV2|TRBD2|NA|TRBJ2-1
TGTGCCAGCAGTGCGGGACTAGCGGGAGGGGACCGGAGGGACAATGAGCAGTTCTTC
CASSAGLAGGDRRDNEQFF
>TRBV27|NA|NA|TRBJ1-5
TGTGCCAGCAGTTTGGGAGGTCAGCCCCAGCATTTT
CASSLGGQPQHF
>TRBV21-1|NA|NA|TRBJ2-7
TGTGCCAGCAGCCCCCGGACTAGCGGGAGAGCGTGGGGGTCCTACGAGCAGTACTTC
CASSPRTSGRAWGSYEQYF
>TRBV5-4|TRBD2|NA|TRBJ2-3
TGTGCCAGCAGCCCCAGACTAGCGGGAATTGGAGATACGCAGTATTTT
CASSPRLAGIGDTQYF
>TRBV27|TRBD2|few|TRBJ2-7
TGTGCCAGCAGAGTTAGCGGGATCAACTCCTACGAGCAGTACTTC
CASRVSGINSYEQYF
>TRBV7-9|NA|NA|TRBJ2-7
TGTGCCAGCAGCCGCCCGCATAAACCCTACGAGCAGTACTTC
CASSRPHKPYEQYF
>TRBV29-1|NA|once|TRBJ2-1
TGCAGCGTAGAGGACTACAATGAGCAGTTCTTC
CSVEDYNEQFF
>TRBV7-2|NA|once|TRBJ1-1
TGTGCCAGCAGCTTAGGGTACCAACGCTTTGAAGCTTTCTTT
CASSLGYQRFEAFF
>TRBV12-1|NA|NA|TRBJ1-5
TGTGCCAGCAGCCCCCGGGACAGGGGACGTGGAAGCAATCAGCCCCAGCATTTT
CASSPRDRGRGSNQPQHF
>TRBV18|NA|NA|TRBJ1-1
TGTGCCAGCTCACTACCGGACGAGAACACTGAAGCTTTCTTT
CASSLPDENTEAFF
>TRBV2|TRBD1|NA|TRBJ1-4
TGTGCCAGCAGTGAAAACGCCCCGGGACAGGGGGAAAAACTGTTTTTT
CASSENAPGQGEKLFF
>TRBV27|NA|NA|TRBJ1-2
TGTGCCAGCAGATCGTCAGGATTCGCCTATGGCTACACCTTC
CASRSSGFAYGYTF
>TRBV6-2/TRBV6-3|NA|NA|TRBJ2-2
TGTGCCAGCAGTAAACCGGGGCAGTCTGGACCTGCGTGGGCGAACACCGGGGAGCTGTTTTTT
CASSKPGQSGPAWANTGELFF
>TRBV19|TRBD1|NA|TRBJ2-7
TGTGCCAGTAGTCCCGGGACAGTCTCCTACGAGCAGTACTTC
CASSPGTVSYEQYF
>TRBV29-1|NA|NA|TRBJ2-1
TGCAGCGTTGCTCGAAACAATGAGCAGTTCTTC
CSVARNNEQFF
>TRBV5-6|NA|NA|TRBJ2-3
TGTGCCAGCAGCTTACTAGGGACAGATACGCAGTATTTT
CASSLLGTDTQYF
>TRBV6-4|NA|NA|TRBJ2-3
TGTGCCAGCAGTGACCAGGGGGGTAGCACAGATACGCAGTATTTT
CASSDQGGSTDTQYF
>TRBV7-9|NA|NA|TRBJ1-2
TGTGCCAGCAGCAGCAGGGCAGTCAACTATGGCTACACCTTC
CASSSRAVNYGYTF
>TRBV5-1|NA|NA|TRBJ1-6
TGCGCCAGCAGCGACAGCTCCTATAATTCACCCCTCCACTTT
CASSDSSYNSPLHF
>TRBV3-1/TRBV3-2|TRBD2|NA|TRBJ2-7
TGTGCCAGCAGCAGAGAACTAGCGGGCCTGGGTGAGCAGTACTTC
CASSRELAGLGEQYF
>TRBV5-6|NA|NA|TRBJ1-3
TGTGCCAGCAGCTTCGTCTCTGGAAACACCATATATTTT
CASSFVSGNTIYF
>TRBV2|TRBD1|NA|TRBJ1-2
TGTGCCAGTCAGGGGGAGTATAACTATGGCTACACCTTC
CASQGEYNYGYTF
>TRBV7-6|TRBD2|NA|TRBJ2-7
TGTGCCAGCAGCTCGGGAGGACTAGCGGGGCCCTACGAGCAGTACTTC
CASSSGGLAGPYEQYF
>TRBV2|NA|NA|TRBJ1-2
TGTGCCAGCCCTCGAGGGGTGTATGGCTACACCTTC
CASPRGVYGYTF
>TRBV27|NA|NA|TRBJ1-1
TGTGCCAGCAGTTGGATTGGGACCCGGAACACTGAAGCTTTCTTT
CASSWIGTRNTEAFF
>TRBV7-9|TRBD2|NA|TRBJ2-3
TGTGCCAGCAGCTTAGGGGGACTAGCGGGTAGCACAGATACGCAGTATTTT
CASSLGGLAGSTDTQYF
>TRBV3-1/TRBV3-2|NA|NA|TRBJ2-3
TGTGCCAGCAGCCTTTACTTCAGGGACTTGGCCTCTAGTAGCACAGATACGCAGTATTTT
CASSLYFRDLASSSTDTQYF
>TRBV3-1/TRBV3-2|NA|NA|TRBJ1-2
TGTGCCAGCAGCCCAGGTGACACTATAAGCTATCTAGGCTATGGCTACACCTTC
CASSPGDTISYLGYGYTF
>TRBV6-1|NA|NA|TRBJ1-3
TGTGCCAGCAGTGACAGGGGTCGCTCTGGAAACACCATATATTTT
CASSDRGRSGNTIYF
>TRBV9|NA|once|TRBJ2-7
TGTGCCAGCAGCGCCAGCACTGGATCCTACGAGCAGTACTTC
CASSASTGSYEQYF
>TRBV6-5|TRBD2|NA|TRBJ2-7
TGTGCCAGCGGCCTAGCGGATTCCTACGAGCAGTACTTC
CASGLADSYEQYF
>TRBV7-8|NA|NA|TRBJ2-1
TGTGCCAGCAGCTCGAGGTCGTACTCCTACAATGAGCAGTTCTTC
CASSSRSYSYNEQFF
>TRBV6-6|NA|NA|TRBJ1-3
TGTGCCAGCAGCAACGATGAAACTGGAAACACCATATATTTT
CASSNDETGNTIYF